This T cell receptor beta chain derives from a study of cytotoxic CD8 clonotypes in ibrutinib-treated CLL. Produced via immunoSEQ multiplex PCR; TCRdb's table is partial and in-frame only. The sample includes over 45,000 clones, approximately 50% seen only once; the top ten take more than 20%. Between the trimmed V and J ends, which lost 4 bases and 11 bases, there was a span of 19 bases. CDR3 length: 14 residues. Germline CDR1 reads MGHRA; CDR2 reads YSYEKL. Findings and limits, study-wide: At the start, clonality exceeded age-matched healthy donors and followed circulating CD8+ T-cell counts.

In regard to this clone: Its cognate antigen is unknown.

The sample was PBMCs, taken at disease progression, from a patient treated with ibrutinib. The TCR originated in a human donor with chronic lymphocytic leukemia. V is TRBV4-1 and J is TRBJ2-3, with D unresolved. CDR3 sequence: CASSRLDGNALQYF. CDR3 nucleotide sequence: TGCGCCAGCAGCCGACTGGACGGAAACGCCTTGCAGTATTTT.